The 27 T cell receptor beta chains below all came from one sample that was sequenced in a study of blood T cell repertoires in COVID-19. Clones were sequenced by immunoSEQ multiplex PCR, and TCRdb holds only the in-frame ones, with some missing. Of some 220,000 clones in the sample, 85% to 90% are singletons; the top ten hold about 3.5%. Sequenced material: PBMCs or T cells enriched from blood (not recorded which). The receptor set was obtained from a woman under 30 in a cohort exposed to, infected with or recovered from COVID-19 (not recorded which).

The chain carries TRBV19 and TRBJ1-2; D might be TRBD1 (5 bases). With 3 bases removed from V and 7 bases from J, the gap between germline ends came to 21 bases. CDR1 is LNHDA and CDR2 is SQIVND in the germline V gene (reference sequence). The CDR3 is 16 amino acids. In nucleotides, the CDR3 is TGTGCCAGTAGTATGAACAACCTGGGACTCCCGAGTGGCTACACCTTC. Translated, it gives CASSMNNLGLPSGYTF.

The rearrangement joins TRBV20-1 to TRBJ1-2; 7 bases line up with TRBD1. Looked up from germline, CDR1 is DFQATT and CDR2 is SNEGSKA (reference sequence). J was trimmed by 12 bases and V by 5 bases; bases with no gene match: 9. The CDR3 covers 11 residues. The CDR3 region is CSAFWTGGDTF. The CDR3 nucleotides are TGCAGTGCTTTTTGGACAGGCGGAGACACCTTC.

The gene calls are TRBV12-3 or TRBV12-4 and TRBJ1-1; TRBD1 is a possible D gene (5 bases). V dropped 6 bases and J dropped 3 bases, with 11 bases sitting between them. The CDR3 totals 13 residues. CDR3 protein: CASRPWGDTEAFF. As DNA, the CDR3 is TGTGCCAGCAGACCTTGGGGGGACACTGAAGCTTTCTTT.

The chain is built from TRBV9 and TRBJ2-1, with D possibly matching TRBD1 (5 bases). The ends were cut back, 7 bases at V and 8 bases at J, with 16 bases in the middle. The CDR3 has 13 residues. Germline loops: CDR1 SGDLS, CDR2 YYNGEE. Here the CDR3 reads CASRPFTRDEQFF. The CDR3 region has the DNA TGTGCCAGCCGGCCATTCACCAGGGATGAGCAGTTCTTC.

DNA for the CDR3: TGTGCCAGTAGTATGTACAGCCATAGCAATCAGCCCCAGCATTTT. Translated, it gives CASSMYSHSNQPQHF. The chain is built from TRBV19 and TRBJ1-5; D is unclear. CDR1 and CDR2 from the germline V gene are LNHDA and SQIVND (reference sequence). Trimming removed 3 bases at V and 0 bases at J, with 9 bases between. There are 15 residues in the CDR3.

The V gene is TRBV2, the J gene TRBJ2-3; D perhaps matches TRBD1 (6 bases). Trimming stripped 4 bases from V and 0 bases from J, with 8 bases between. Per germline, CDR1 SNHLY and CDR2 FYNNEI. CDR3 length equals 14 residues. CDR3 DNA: TGTGCCAGCAGTGCAGGGGCAAGCACAGATACGCAGTATTTT. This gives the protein CASSAGASTDTQYF.

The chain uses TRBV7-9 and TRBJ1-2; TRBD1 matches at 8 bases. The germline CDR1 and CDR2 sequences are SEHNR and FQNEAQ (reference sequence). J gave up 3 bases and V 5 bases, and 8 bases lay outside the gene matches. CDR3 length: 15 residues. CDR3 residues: CASSLGQGTYYGYTF. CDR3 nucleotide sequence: TGTGCCAGCAGCCTTGGACAGGGAACCTACTATGGCTACACCTTC.

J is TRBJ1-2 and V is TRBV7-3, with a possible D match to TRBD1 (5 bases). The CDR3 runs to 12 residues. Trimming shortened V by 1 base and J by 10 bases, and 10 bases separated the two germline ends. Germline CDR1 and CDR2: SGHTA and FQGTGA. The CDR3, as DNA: TGTGCCAGCAGCTTAAGCCAGGGTGACTACACCTTC. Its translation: CASSLSQGDYTF.

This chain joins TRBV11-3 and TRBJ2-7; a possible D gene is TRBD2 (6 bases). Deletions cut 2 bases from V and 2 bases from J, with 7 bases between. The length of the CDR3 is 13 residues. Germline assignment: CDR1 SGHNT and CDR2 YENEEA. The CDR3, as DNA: TGTGCCAGCAGCTTACGGGGGACCTACGAGCAGTACTTC. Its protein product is CASSLRGTYEQYF.

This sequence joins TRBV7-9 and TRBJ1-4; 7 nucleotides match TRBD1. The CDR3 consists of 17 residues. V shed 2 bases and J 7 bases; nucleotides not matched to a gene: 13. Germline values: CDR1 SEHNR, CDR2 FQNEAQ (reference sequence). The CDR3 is CASSLSMMRGRSEKLFF. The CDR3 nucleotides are TGTGCCAGCAGCTTATCGATGATGAGGGGGCGAAGTGAAAAACTGTTTTTT.

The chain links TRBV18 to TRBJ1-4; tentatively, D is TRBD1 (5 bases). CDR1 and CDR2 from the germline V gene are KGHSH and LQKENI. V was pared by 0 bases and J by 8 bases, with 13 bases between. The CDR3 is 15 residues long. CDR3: CASSPPSDSVEKLFF. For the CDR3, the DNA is TGTGCCAGCTCACCACCAAGCGACAGCGTCGAAAAACTGTTTTTT.

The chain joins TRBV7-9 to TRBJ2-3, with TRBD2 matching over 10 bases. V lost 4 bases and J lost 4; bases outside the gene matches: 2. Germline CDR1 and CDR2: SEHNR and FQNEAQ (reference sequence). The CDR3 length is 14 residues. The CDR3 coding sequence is TGTGCCAGCAGCTCCGGACTAGCGGCAGATACGCAGTATTTT. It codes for CASSSGLAADTQYF.

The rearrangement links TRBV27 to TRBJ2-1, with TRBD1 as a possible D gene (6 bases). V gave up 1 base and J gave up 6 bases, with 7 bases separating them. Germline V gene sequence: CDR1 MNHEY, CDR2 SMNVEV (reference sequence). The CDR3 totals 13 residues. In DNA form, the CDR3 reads TGTGCCAGCAGTTTATACAGGGCCAATGAGCAGTTCTTC. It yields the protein CASSLYRANEQFF.

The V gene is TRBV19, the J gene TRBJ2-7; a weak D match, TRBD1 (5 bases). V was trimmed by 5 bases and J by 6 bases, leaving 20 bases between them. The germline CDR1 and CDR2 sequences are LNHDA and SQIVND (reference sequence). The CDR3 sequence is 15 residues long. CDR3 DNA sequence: TGTGCCAGTAGTTATTATCAGGGCTCTAGAAGCGAGCAGTACTTC. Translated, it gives CASSYYQGSRSEQYF.

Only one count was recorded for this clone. This chain's CDR3 is CASELGTSTDTQYF. CDR3 DNA: TGTGCCAGCGAACTAGGGACTAGCACAGATACGCAGTATTTT. V gene TRBV6-5 combines with J gene TRBJ2-3; D is possibly TRBD2 (6 bases). There are 14 residues in the CDR3. Trimming took off 8 bases at V and 0 bases at J, with 12 bases between the two ends. Germline V gene sequence: CDR1 MNHEY, CDR2 SVGAGI.

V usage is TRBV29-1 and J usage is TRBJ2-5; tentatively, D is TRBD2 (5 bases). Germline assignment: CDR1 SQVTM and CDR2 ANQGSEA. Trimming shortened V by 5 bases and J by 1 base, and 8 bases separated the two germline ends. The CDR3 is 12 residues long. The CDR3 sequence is CSVYGVQETQYF. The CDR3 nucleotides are TGCAGCGTTTACGGGGTCCAAGAGACCCAGTACTTC.

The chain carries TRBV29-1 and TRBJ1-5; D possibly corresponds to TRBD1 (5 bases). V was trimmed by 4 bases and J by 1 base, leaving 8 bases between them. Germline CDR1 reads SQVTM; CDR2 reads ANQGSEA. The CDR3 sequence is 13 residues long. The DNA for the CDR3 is TGCAGCGTTGCGGCAGGGAGCAATCAGCCCCAGCATTTT. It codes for CSVAAGSNQPQHF.

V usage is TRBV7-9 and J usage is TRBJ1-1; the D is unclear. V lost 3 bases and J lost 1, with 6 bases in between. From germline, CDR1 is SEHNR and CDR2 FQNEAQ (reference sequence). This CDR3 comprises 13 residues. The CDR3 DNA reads TGTGCCAGCAGCTTCGGTCCGAACACTGAAGCTTTCTTT. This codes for CASSFGPNTEAFF. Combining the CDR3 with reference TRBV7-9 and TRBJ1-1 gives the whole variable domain DTGVSQNPRHKITKRGQNVTFRCDPISEHNRLYWYRQTLGQGPEFLTYFQNEAQLEKSRLLSDRFSAERPKGSFSTLEIQRTEQGDSAMYLCASSFGPNTEAFFGQGTRLTVV.

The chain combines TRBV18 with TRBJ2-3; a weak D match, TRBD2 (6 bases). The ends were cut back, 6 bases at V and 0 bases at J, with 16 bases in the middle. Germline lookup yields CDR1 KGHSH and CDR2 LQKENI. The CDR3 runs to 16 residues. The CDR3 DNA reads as TGTGCCAGCTCCACGGGGGAACTACCGAGCACAGATACGCAGTATTTT. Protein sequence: CASSTGELPSTDTQYF.

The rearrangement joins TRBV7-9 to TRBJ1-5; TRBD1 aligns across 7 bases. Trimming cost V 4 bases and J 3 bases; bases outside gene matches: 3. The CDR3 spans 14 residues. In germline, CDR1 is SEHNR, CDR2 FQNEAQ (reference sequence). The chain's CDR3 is CASSSDRDNQPQHF. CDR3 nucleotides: TGTGCCAGCAGCTCTGACAGGGACAATCAGCCCCAGCATTTT.

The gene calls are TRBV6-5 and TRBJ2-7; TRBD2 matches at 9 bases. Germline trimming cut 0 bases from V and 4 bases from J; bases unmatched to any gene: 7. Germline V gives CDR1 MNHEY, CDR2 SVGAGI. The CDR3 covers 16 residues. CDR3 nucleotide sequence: TGTGCCAGCAGTTACTCGAGACTAGCGGAGGGGTACGAGCAGTACTTC. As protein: CASSYSRLAEGYEQYF.

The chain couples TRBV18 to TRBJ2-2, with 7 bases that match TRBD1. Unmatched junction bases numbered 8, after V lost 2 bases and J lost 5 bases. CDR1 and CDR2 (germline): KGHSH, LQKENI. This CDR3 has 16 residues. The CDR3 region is CASSPGSTGETGELFF. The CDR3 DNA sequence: TGTGCCAGCTCACCAGGTTCAACAGGGGAGACCGGGGAGCTGTTTTTT.

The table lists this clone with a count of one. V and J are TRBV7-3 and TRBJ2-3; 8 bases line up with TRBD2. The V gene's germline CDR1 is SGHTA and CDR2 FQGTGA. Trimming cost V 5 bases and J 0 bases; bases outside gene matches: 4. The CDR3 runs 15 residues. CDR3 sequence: CASSRSGASTDTQYF. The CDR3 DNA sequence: TGTGCCAGCAGCCGTAGCGGGGCTAGCACAGATACGCAGTATTTT.

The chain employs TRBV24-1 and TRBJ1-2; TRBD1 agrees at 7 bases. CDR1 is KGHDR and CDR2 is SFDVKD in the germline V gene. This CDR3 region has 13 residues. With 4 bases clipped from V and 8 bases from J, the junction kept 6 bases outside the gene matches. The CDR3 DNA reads TGTGCCACCAGTGACCCCAGGGGGGCCGGCTACACCTTC. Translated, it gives CATSDPRGAGYTF.

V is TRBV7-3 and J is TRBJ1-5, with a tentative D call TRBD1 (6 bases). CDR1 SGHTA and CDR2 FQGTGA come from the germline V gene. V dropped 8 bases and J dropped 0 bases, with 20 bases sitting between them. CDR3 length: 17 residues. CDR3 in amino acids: CASRTSYRENSNQPQHF. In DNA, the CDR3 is TGTGCCAGCCGAACGTCCTACAGGGAGAATAGCAATCAGCCCCAGCATTTT.

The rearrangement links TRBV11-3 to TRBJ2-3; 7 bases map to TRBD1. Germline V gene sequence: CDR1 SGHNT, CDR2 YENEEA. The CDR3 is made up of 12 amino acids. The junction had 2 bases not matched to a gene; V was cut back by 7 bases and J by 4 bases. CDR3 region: CASTQGADTQYF. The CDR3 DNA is TGTGCCAGCACTCAGGGGGCAGATACGCAGTATTTT. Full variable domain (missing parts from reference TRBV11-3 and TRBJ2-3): EAGVVQSPRYKIIEKKQPVAFWCNPISGHNTLYWYLQNLGQGPELLIRYENEEAVDDSQLPKDRFSAERLKGVDSTLKIQPAELGDSAVYLCASTQGADTQYFGPGTRLTVL.

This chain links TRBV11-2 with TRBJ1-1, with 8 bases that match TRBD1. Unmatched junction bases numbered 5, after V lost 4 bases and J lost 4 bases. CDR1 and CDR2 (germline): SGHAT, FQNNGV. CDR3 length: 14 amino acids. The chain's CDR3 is CASSYRGSGTEAFF. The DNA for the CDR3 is TGTGCCAGCAGCTACAGGGGGTCTGGCACTGAAGCTTTCTTT.